The following is a TCR beta chain sequence with its context. This clone appeared once. What antigen it recognizes has not been identified. Nothing much larger sits one base from this clone, and base qualities are not available. The CDR3 runs 14 residues from the cysteine to the phenylalanine. The read is trimmed to its CDR3 DNA, 42 bases read in frame from base 1. V is shortened by 6 bases, J by 3 bases, and the region joining them spans 14 bases. As encoded in the germline V gene (reference sequence), CDR1 is MNHNY while CDR2 is SVGAGI. The sample is drawn from a study of OX40 agonist ivuxolimab in advanced cancers. Describing the broader study: Ivuxolimab was an agonistic, fully human IgG2 monoclonal antibody directed against OX40 (CD134), a costimulatory receptor. Of the approximately 50 dose-escalation patients, hepatocellular carcinoma was present in around 19, melanoma in around 15, renal cell carcinoma in 9 and head and neck cancer in 9. Three dose-escalation patients achieved partial responses, one with hepatocellular carcinoma and two with cutaneous melanoma. Peripheral TCRbeta sequencing was intended to test whether TCR sequence diversity was altered and clonal T-cell expansion was caused by ivuxolimab. The paper covers the monotherapy dose-escalation part of the phase I ivuxolimab trial, which included N = 52 patients. The dose-escalation cohort was over 70% male with a mean age of about 60 years, ranging from about 23 to 85. Patients were allowed to have had prior anti-PD-1, anti-PD-L1 or anti-CTLA-4 therapy, and approximately 40% of the dose-escalation patients had previously received checkpoint inhibitors. Intravenous ivuxolimab was administered to patients every 2 weeks at six dose levels: 0.01, 0.1, 0.3, 1.5, 3 and 10 mg/kg.

Patients with autoimmune disease history or receiving systemic immunosuppression were excluded from the trial. Peripheral blood for TCR sequencing was collected from all dose cohorts at baseline, on cycle 4 day 1, and on cycle 7 day 1. Samples came from an open-label, multicenter, first-in-human phase I dose-escalation trial of ivuxolimab. Adults with locally advanced or metastatic melanoma, renal cell carcinoma, hepatocellular carcinoma or head and neck squamous cell carcinoma were enrolled in the trial. Before TCR sequencing, CD4+ T cells and CD8+ T cells from peripheral blood were sorted into separate populations. The study at large found these results: Clonal expansion of both CD4+ and CD8+ blood T cells was observed from baseline to week 6 at doses 0.1 to 3.0 mg/kg. Low levels of normalized T-cell clonal expansion were also seen in some patients who did not respond. Partial responders in the 0.1-3.0 mg/kg groups had among the lowest normalized peripheral clonal expansion, especially among CD8+ T cells. After ivuxolimab, more expanded clones were found on average in CD8+ T cells than in CD4+ T cells. Which antigens the clonally expanded peripheral T cells were specific for was not determined.

Genomic DNA was isolated from the sorted cells so that the TCRbeta CDR3 region could be sequenced. The immunoSEQ Assay was used for sequencing of TCRbeta CDR3 regions. TCRdb took over this immuneACCESS table, retaining in-frame rearrangements with V and J assigned. Such tables are incomplete; in checked studies, under half of the missing clones stem from an unresolved V gene, and the remainder is unexplained. The sample records approximately 28,000 clones, approximately 91% of which are singletons. The top ten hold almost 9.5% of the sample. The sequences come from CD4+ or CD8+ T cells sorted from blood, collected in a trial of the OX40 agonist ivuxolimab. This TCR was sampled from an adult with an advanced solid tumor such as melanoma, head and neck, liver or kidney cancer. The V gene is TRBV6-6 and the J gene is TRBJ2-5; TRBD1 could be the D gene, as 7 bases match. The DNA is as follows: TGTGCCAGCAGATACAGGGGAGGAAAAGAGACCCAGTACTTC. Its protein reads: CASRYRGGKETQYF.